This record covers a single T cell receptor (beta chain). The target antigen is unknown. TCR beta sequencing covered blood CD8+ and CD4+ T cells. All included Susac syndrome patients satisfied recently defined diagnostic criteria for definite or probable disease. RNA was extracted with the RNeasy kit, and a quantity of roughly 0.45 to 1 ug was reverse transcribed using random hexamers. One entry per CDR3 protein, called by TCRdb with MiXCR from the immunoSEQ multiplex PCR reads. The table includes roughly 250,000 distinct CDR3 sequences, less than 96% detected once. These data originate in a study of CD8 T cells in Susac syndrome. The CDR3 extends over 14 amino acids. Losses at the gene ends were 0 bases for V and 12 bases for J; bases not matched to a gene: 9. The germline CDR1 and CDR2 sequences are SGDLS and YYNGEE. Study-level findings and limits: Clonal expansion did not appear in Susac syndrome CD4+ T cell repertoires.

This receptor was taken from a human donor with Susac syndrome. The sample comprised CD4+ T cells from PBMCs. The chain links TRBV9 to TRBJ2-1, with 7 bases identical to TRBD2. CDR3 in amino acids: CASSVAPSGTGQFF. The CDR3 DNA is TGTGCCAGCAGCGTAGCTCCTAGCGGAACTGGGCAGTTCTTC.